A selection of T cell receptor beta chains follows, all from one sample in a study of OX40 agonist ivuxolimab in advanced cancers. Generated by immunoSEQ multiplex PCR, the TCRdb table keeps only in-frame clones and is missing some. The table records around 89,000 clones, around 90% of them present only once. The sequences come from CD4+ or CD8+ T cells sorted from blood, collected in a trial of the OX40 agonist ivuxolimab. The receptor set was obtained from an adult with an advanced solid tumor such as melanoma, head and neck, liver or kidney cancer. Both conserved end residues are part of each CDR3. The D gene is left open where the match is weak. Some rows mark clone size as missing; the rest say once, few, many or name a class of expanded clone.

>TRBV7-2|TRBJ2-3|NA|once
TGTGCCAGCAGCTTGGGACCAAATACGCAGTATTTT
CASSLGPNTQYF
>TRBV23-1|TRBJ2-2|NA|NA
TGCGCCAGCAGTCAATGGGGCCCCTGGGCCGGGGAGCTGTTTTTT
CASSQWGPWAGELFF
>TRBV28|TRBJ2-7|NA|NA
TGTGCCAGCAGTTTGGAGGCGGGGCTGGCAGGGCAGTACTTC
CASSLEAGLAGQYF
>TRBV5-3|TRBJ1-4|TRBD1|NA
TGTGCCAGAAGCCGTCCGGGACAGACATATACTGCAACTAATGAAAAACTGTTTTTT
CARSRPGQTYTATNEKLFF
>TRBV6-1|TRBJ2-5|TRBD1|NA
TGTGCCAGCAGATCCCAAACAGGGGGCGTGGAGACCCAGTACTTC
CASRSQTGGVETQYF
>TRBV4-1|TRBJ2-2|NA|NA
TGCGCCAGCAGCCAAGTAGGAAGGTCGAACACCGGGGAGCTGTTTTTT
CASSQVGRSNTGELFF
>TRBV9|TRBJ2-2|NA|NA
TGTGCCAGCAGCGTAAGGGGCAGCGCCAACACCGGGGAGCTGTTTTTT
CASSVRGSANTGELFF
>TRBV7-7|TRBJ2-2|TRBD2|few
TGTGCCAGCAGAACCGCCGCTAGCGGAAACACCGGGGAGCTGTTTTTT
CASRTAASGNTGELFF
>TRBV5-4|TRBJ2-7|TRBD1|NA
TGTGCCAGCAGCTCGGGAACCGGGACAGGCGAGCAGTACTTC
CASSSGTGTGEQYF
>TRBV7-3|TRBJ2-1|TRBD2|NA
TGTGCCAGCAGCCCGCCCGGGACTAGCGGATACAATGAGCAGTTCTTC
CASSPPGTSGYNEQFF
>TRBV5-1|TRBJ2-7|NA|NA
TGCGCCAGCAGCTCCGGTCTCACGACAAGATACGAGCAGTACTTC
CASSSGLTTRYEQYF
>TRBV7-2|TRBJ1-1|NA|NA
TGTGCCAGCAGCCGCAACATGAACACTGAAGCTTTCTTT
CASSRNMNTEAFF
>TRBV2|TRBJ1-1|NA|NA
TGTGCCAGCATCTCAGGGAACTTGAACACTGAAGCTTTCTTT
CASISGNLNTEAFF
>TRBV11-2|TRBJ2-1|TRBD2|NA
TGTGCCAGCAGCCCGGGACTAGCGGGGTACAATGAGCAGTTCTTC
CASSPGLAGYNEQFF
>TRBV23-1|TRBJ2-1|NA|NA
TGCGCCAGCAGTCTGCCGGGGACCTCCTACAATGAGCAGTTCTTC
CASSLPGTSYNEQFF
>TRBV28|TRBJ1-5|NA|NA
TGTGCCAGCTTGGACTTCCACAATCAGCCCCAGCATTTT
CASLDFHNQPQHF
>TRBV5-4|TRBJ2-3|TRBD2|NA
TGTGCCAGCAGCTTGGCTAGCGGGGGGTTCACAGATACGCAGTATTTT
CASSLASGGFTDTQYF
>TRBV5-1|TRBJ1-5|NA|NA
TGCGCCAGCAGCTTGGAACCTGACGGAGATCAGCCCCAGCATTTT
CASSLEPDGDQPQHF
>TRBV9|TRBJ1-3|TRBD1|NA
TGTGCCAGCAGCGATGACAGGGGGGGTGACACCATATATTTT
CASSDDRGGDTIYF
>TRBV28|TRBJ2-7|TRBD1|NA
TGTGCCACCGATGCTGCCGGGACAGGGGCCACCTACGAGCAGTACTTC
CATDAAGTGATYEQYF
>TRBV27|TRBJ1-2|NA|NA
TGTGCCAGCAGTTCGAGCAACCGGGACCACTATGGCTACACCTTC
CASSSSNRDHYGYTF
>TRBV18|TRBJ2-1|TRBD2|once
TGTGCCAGCTCACCACTGACTAGCGGACCCTCCTACAATGAGCAGTTCTTC
CASSPLTSGPSYNEQFF
>TRBV6-5|TRBJ1-2|NA|NA
TGTGCCAGCAGAAAGGACTATGGCTACACCTTC
CASRKDYGYTF
>TRBV29-1|TRBJ2-7|NA|NA
TGCAGCGTTGCCCAGGCAGGGTTTGTCTACGAGCAGTACTTC
CSVAQAGFVYEQYF
>TRBV10-1|TRBJ2-1|TRBD2|NA
TGCGCCAGCAGTGAGAGCGGGAGAGACAATGAGCAGTTCTTC
CASSESGRDNEQFF
>TRBV28|TRBJ2-5|NA|NA
TGTGCCAGCAGTTTGGGGAAAGAGACCCAGTACTTC
CASSLGKETQYF
>TRBV9|TRBJ1-6|NA|NA
TGTGCCAGCAGCGTACGGGATAGCTCCTATAATTCACCCCTCCACTTT
CASSVRDSSYNSPLHF
>TRBV7-8|TRBJ1-5|NA|NA
TGTGCCAGCAGCTTAGCGGAACCACAGGGAAATCAGCCCCAGCATTTT
CASSLAEPQGNQPQHF
>TRBV7-2|TRBJ2-7|NA|NA
TGTGCCAGCAGCTTACAGCCGGGGTACTCCTACGAGCAGTACTTC
CASSLQPGYSYEQYF
>TRBV28|TRBJ1-2|TRBD1|NA
TGTGCCAGCATACCGGGACAGGGAACTAACTATGGCTACACCTTC
CASIPGQGTNYGYTF
>TRBV28|TRBJ2-7|TRBD1|NA
TGTGCCAGCAGTTTAGGGGGACAGATCTACGAGCAGTACTTC
CASSLGGQIYEQYF
>TRBV28|TRBJ1-1|NA|NA
TGTGCCAGCAGTTACACTGAAGCTTTCTTT
CASSYTEAFF
>TRBV5-1|TRBJ2-3|TRBD2|few
TGCGCCAGCAGCCAGGGGACTAGCGGCAGCACAGATACGCAGTATTTT
CASSQGTSGSTDTQYF
>TRBV4-3|TRBJ1-5|NA|NA
TGCGCCAGCAGCCAAGAAGCCGGGGGGCGGAATCAGCCCCAGCATTTT
CASSQEAGGRNQPQHF
>TRBV7-2|TRBJ2-7|TRBD1|NA
TGTGCCAGCAGCTTATCCGGGACAGCGCTCCTCGAGCAGTACTTC
CASSLSGTALLEQYF
>TRBV27|TRBJ2-3|NA|NA
TGTGCCAGCAGTATAACCGCGACAGTTAGAGGCGCAGATACGCAGTATTTT
CASSITATVRGADTQYF
>TRBV7-2|TRBJ1-2|NA|NA
TGTGCCAGCAGCTTAGACAGGGTGGCCTATGGCTACACCTTC
CASSLDRVAYGYTF
>TRBV7-2|TRBJ2-7|NA|NA
TGTGCCAGCAGCTTAGAGGAGTGGGGCCTCGTCGAGCAGTACTTC
CASSLEEWGLVEQYF
>TRBV7-9|TRBJ2-3|NA|NA
TGTGCCAGCAGCGTAATGCAGGGGATGAGCACAGATACGCAGTATTTT
CASSVMQGMSTDTQYF
>TRBV18|TRBJ2-1|TRBD2|NA
TGTGCCAGCTCACGGCTAGCGGGGGGCTTAGGGCCCGAGCAGTTCTTC
CASSRLAGGLGPEQFF
>TRBV30|TRBJ1-5|TRBD1|NA
TGTGCCTGGAGTGTAAGATCTGGGACAGGGACCCTTTATAGCAATCAGCCCCAGCATTTT
CAWSVRSGTGTLYSNQPQHF
>TRBV5-1|TRBJ2-7|TRBD1|NA
TGCGCCAGCAGCCCCTCGGGGACAGGGGCCGTCGACGAGCAGTACTTC
CASSPSGTGAVDEQYF
>TRBV7-2|TRBJ2-1|NA|NA
TGTGCCAGCAGCTTACGCTCCCGGGGCGAGCAGTTCTTC
CASSLRSRGEQFF